A selection of T cell receptor beta chains follows, all from one sample in a study of blood T cell repertoires in COVID-19. Some clones are missing from TCRdb's copy, which holds only in-frame ones; the method was immunoSEQ multiplex PCR. Among roughly 150,000 clones listed, more than 65% were seen once. Sequenced material: peripheral blood. The receptors derive from a woman between 55 and 75 years old with COVID-19, enrolled during active disease. The conserved cysteine and the conserved F or W are not part of the CDR3 here. A D gene is named only where the DNA matches it firmly. Clone size, where shown, is once, few, many, or a class for clones that have expanded.

abundance: NA
d_gene: TRBD2
v_gene: TRBV5-1
j_gene: TRBJ2-3
CDR3aa: ASSTEGLAGGSSTDTQY

abundance: NA
d_gene: NA
v_gene: TRBV30
j_gene: TRBJ1-3
CDR3aa: AWSVRGGTGKLSGNTIY

abundance: NA
d_gene: TRBD2
v_gene: TRBV4-2
j_gene: TRBJ2-5
CDR3aa: ASSQYGTSGGQETQY

abundance: NA
d_gene: NA
v_gene: TRBV27
j_gene: TRBJ2-2
CDR3aa: ASSPRLGELF

abundance: few
d_gene: TRBD2
v_gene: TRBV7-8
j_gene: TRBJ2-7
CDR3aa: ASSWGAGVGSYEQY

abundance: once
d_gene: NA
v_gene: TRBV21-1
j_gene: TRBJ1-2
CDR3aa: ASTKDGTNYGYT

abundance: few
d_gene: NA
v_gene: TRBV10-2
j_gene: TRBJ1-6
CDR3aa: ASSEIGGPFNSPLH

abundance: NA
d_gene: NA
v_gene: TRBV28
j_gene: TRBJ2-2
CDR3aa: ASSLLSASGSKTGELF

abundance: NA
d_gene: NA
v_gene: TRBV30
j_gene: TRBJ1-4
CDR3aa: AWRNKGKGEKLF

abundance: NA
d_gene: TRBD1
v_gene: TRBV19
j_gene: TRBJ2-6
CDR3aa: ASSMFAGGTSSGANVLT

abundance: NA
d_gene: TRBD2
v_gene: TRBV7-2
j_gene: TRBJ2-5
CDR3aa: ASRPSGRNGETQY

abundance: few
d_gene: NA
v_gene: TRBV10-3
j_gene: TRBJ1-5
CDR3aa: ATSTENNQPQH

abundance: NA
d_gene: TRBD1
v_gene: TRBV6-6
j_gene: TRBJ2-7
CDR3aa: ASSYSGTGTIEQY

abundance: NA
d_gene: NA
v_gene: TRBV5-1
j_gene: TRBJ1-3
CDR3aa: ASSLGSGSAGNTIY

abundance: few
d_gene: TRBD2
v_gene: TRBV5-6
j_gene: TRBJ2-7
CDR3aa: ASRGRREGREQY

abundance: NA
d_gene: TRBD1
v_gene: TRBV25-1
j_gene: TRBJ1-5
CDR3aa: ASSVGDRSQPQH

abundance: NA
d_gene: TRBD1
v_gene: TRBV28
j_gene: TRBJ1-1
CDR3aa: ASSFPGTEFVAF

abundance: NA
d_gene: NA
v_gene: TRBV28
j_gene: TRBJ1-2
CDR3aa: ASRPRGYGYT

abundance: NA
d_gene: NA
v_gene: TRBV7-2
j_gene: TRBJ1-4
CDR3aa: ASRVGPMNEKLF

abundance: few
d_gene: TRBD1
v_gene: TRBV7-2
j_gene: TRBJ2-3
CDR3aa: ASSLGAGGGTDTQY

abundance: NA
d_gene: NA
v_gene: TRBV5-6
j_gene: TRBJ1-2
CDR3aa: ASSQSRDRANYGYT

abundance: NA
d_gene: TRBD2
v_gene: TRBV10-3
j_gene: TRBJ2-1
CDR3aa: AISITSGSSYNEQF

abundance: NA
d_gene: TRBD1
v_gene: TRBV15
j_gene: TRBJ1-1
CDR3aa: ATSRGRGGGTEAF

abundance: NA
d_gene: NA
v_gene: TRBV7-2
j_gene: TRBJ2-1
CDR3aa: ASSLHNEQF

abundance: few
d_gene: TRBD2
v_gene: TRBV5-1
j_gene: TRBJ2-3
CDR3aa: ASSFGLAGGVDTQY

abundance: NA
d_gene: NA
v_gene: TRBV29-1
j_gene: TRBJ2-2
CDR3aa: SIDSSNTGELF

abundance: few
d_gene: NA
v_gene: TRBV4-2
j_gene: TRBJ1-2
CDR3aa: ASSQDQAQNYGYT

abundance: few
d_gene: TRBD2
v_gene: TRBV7-2
j_gene: TRBJ2-3
CDR3aa: ASSAVGGGTDTQY

abundance: NA
d_gene: NA
v_gene: TRBV6-6
j_gene: TRBJ1-4
CDR3aa: ASSYPGRTNEKLF

abundance: few
d_gene: NA
v_gene: TRBV24-1
j_gene: TRBJ2-7
CDR3aa: ATSDLRQGGEQY

abundance: NA
d_gene: NA
v_gene: TRBV9
j_gene: TRBJ1-2
CDR3aa: ASTRGYGYT

abundance: NA
d_gene: NA
v_gene: TRBV24-1
j_gene: TRBJ2-7
CDR3aa: ATRGGGKEEQY

abundance: NA
d_gene: NA
v_gene: TRBV18
j_gene: TRBJ1-5
CDR3aa: ASSSQGTQPQH

abundance: NA
d_gene: TRBD2
v_gene: TRBV25-1
j_gene: TRBJ2-1
CDR3aa: ASRAGGTYQGSYNEQF

abundance: NA
d_gene: NA
v_gene: TRBV19
j_gene: TRBJ1-1
CDR3aa: ASSGQLNTEAF

abundance: NA
d_gene: TRBD1
v_gene: TRBV4-3
j_gene: TRBJ2-6
CDR3aa: ASRAGTGGPWGANVLT

abundance: NA
d_gene: TRBD1
v_gene: TRBV11-2
j_gene: TRBJ2-2
CDR3aa: ASSFKGARGTGELF

abundance: once
d_gene: NA
v_gene: TRBV9
j_gene: TRBJ2-3
CDR3aa: ASSVVGAGTDTQY

abundance: NA
d_gene: NA
v_gene: TRBV7-9
j_gene: TRBJ2-2
CDR3aa: ASSLADRGFPGELF

abundance: NA
d_gene: TRBD1
v_gene: TRBV5-6
j_gene: TRBJ1-1
CDR3aa: ASSSTIDRGLPEAF

abundance: once
d_gene: TRBD1
v_gene: TRBV6-5
j_gene: TRBJ1-5
CDR3aa: ASRKTGGNQPQH